Listed here are 5 T cell receptor beta chains from one sample, sequenced in a study of blood T cell repertoires in COVID-19. The data were produced by immunoSEQ multiplex PCR, yet TCRdb's version contains in-frame clones alone and is incomplete. The table shows 250,000 or so clones, with roughly 86% occurring only once. The material sequenced was peripheral blood. The receptors were sampled from a man older than 75 with acute or convalescent COVID-19.

J is TRBJ2-3 and V is TRBV6-5; 8 bases agree with TRBD2. Germline V gene data show CDR1 as MNHEY and CDR2 as SVGAGI. Trimming removed 2 bases from V and 5 bases from J; junction bases left unmatched: 6. CDR3 length: 15 residues. The DNA for the CDR3 is TGTGCCAGCAGTTACGCGGGAGGAAGGGGAGATACGCAGTATTTT. Translated: CASSYAGGRGDTQYF.

As concerns this clone: Other nucleotide sequences in the sample specify the same CDR3. The chain couples TRBV19 to TRBJ1-6, with 9 bases identical to TRBD1. The CDR3 is 14 residues long. CDR1 is LNHDA and CDR2 is SQIVND in the germline V gene (reference sequence). J lost 7 bases, V lost 3 bases, and 1 base had no gene match. The CDR3 here is CASSIDRGNSPLHF. The CDR3 coding sequence is TGTGCCAGTAGTATCGACAGGGGGAATTCACCCCTCCACTTT.

This rearrangement joins TRBV11-2 to TRBJ2-2; no firm D call. Germline values: CDR1 SGHAT, CDR2 FQNNGV. Between the trimmed V and J ends, which lost 1 base and 1 base, there was a span of 4 bases. This CDR3 region has 14 residues. The DNA of the CDR3 is TGTGCCAGCAGCTTAGGGCAGAACACCGGGGAGCTGTTTTTT. This translates into CASSLGQNTGELFF.

The genes are TRBV4-1 and TRBJ1-5, with D possibly being TRBD1 (5 bases). V gave up 3 bases and J gave up 3 bases, with 9 bases separating them. Germline CDR1 reads MGHRA; CDR2 reads YSYEKL. This CDR3 contains 14 residues. The CDR3, as DNA: TGCGCCAGCAGCCATGTAGGGGCCAATCAGCCCCAGCATTTT. It specifies CASSHVGANQPQHF.

The CDR3 is CASSLDRRAGANVLTF. In DNA, the CDR3 is TGTGCCAGCAGCTTGGATCGCAGGGCTGGGGCCAACGTCCTGACTTTC. This chain connects TRBV5-6 to TRBJ2-6, with a tentative D call TRBD1 (5 bases). V lost 0 bases and J lost 2, with 9 bases in between. Germline assignment: CDR1 SGHDT and CDR2 YYEEEE. The CDR3 loop spans 16 amino acids.